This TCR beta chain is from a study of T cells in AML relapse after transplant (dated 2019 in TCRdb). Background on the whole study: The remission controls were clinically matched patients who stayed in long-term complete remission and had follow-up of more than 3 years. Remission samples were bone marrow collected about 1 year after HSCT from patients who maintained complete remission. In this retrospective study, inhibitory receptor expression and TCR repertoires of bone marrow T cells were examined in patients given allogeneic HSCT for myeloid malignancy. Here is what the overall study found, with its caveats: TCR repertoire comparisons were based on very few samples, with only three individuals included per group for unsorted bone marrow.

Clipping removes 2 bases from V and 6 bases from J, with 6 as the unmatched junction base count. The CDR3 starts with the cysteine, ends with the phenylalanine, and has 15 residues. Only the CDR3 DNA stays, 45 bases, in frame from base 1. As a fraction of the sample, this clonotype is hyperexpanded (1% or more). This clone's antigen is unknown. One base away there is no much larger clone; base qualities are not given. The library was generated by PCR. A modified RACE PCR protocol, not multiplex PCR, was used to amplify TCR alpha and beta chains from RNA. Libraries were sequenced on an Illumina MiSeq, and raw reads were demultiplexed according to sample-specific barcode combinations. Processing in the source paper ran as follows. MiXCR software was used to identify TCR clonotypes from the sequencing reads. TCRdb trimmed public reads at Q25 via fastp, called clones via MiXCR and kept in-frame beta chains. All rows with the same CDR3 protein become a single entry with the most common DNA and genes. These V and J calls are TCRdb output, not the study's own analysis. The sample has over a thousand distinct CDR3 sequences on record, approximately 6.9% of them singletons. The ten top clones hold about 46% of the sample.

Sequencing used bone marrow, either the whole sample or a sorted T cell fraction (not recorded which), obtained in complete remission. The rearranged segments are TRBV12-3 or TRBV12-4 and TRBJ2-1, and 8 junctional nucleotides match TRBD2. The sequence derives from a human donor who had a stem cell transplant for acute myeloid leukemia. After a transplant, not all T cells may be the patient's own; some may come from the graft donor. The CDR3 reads CASSLSLAGGNEQFF. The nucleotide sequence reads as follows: TGTGCCAGCAGTTTAAGCCTAGCGGGCGGCAATGAGCAGTTCTTC.